This T cell receptor beta chain came from a study of T cell repertoires in cytomegalovirus infection. Germline-derived CDR1 and CDR2 are SGHTA and FQGNSA. This CDR3 has 13 amino acids. Note on this clonotype: A much larger clone lies one base from this, so it may be a read error.

One entry per CDR3 protein results from TCRdb running MiXCR on the reads. Of some 400,000 distinct CDR3 sequences listed, approximately 31% were seen once; the top ten hold 12% to 15%. The sequence was obtained from a human donor in good health (CMV status not recorded). Some clones in this sample may be carry-over from other donors' samples. The chain uses TRBV7-2 and TRBJ1-1; D is unclear. The material sequenced was PBMCs. CDR3 region: CASSLPGNARLYF. CDR3 sequence (DNA): TGTGCCAGCAGCTTACCGGGAAACGCGAGGCTTTACTTT.